These T cell receptor beta chains were read from a single sample in a study of blood T cells in healthy people across ages. TCRdb re-called the 5' RACE reads through MiXCR, storing one row per CDR3 protein. The sample lists some 760,000 distinct CDR3 sequences; around a quarter were seen once. The same specimen was also included in a second study, on T cells of mothers and their children.

Material: blood. Receptors originate from a boy younger than 18 in good health. CDR3s include the opening cysteine and the closing phenylalanine or tryptophan. A D gene is named only where the DNA matches it firmly. Not every row has a clone size; where given, it reads once, few, many or a size class.

clone_size,j_call,d_call,v_call,cdr3_nt,cdr3_aa
few,TRBJ2-7,.,TRBV10-3,TGTGCCATCAGTGTAAGCGGCACCGACTACGAGCAGTACTTC,CAISVSGTDYEQYF
.,TRBJ1-5,.,TRBV5-6,TGTGCCAGCAGCCTAAGGGCGGTTAATCAGCCCCAGCATTTT,CASSLRAVNQPQHF
many,TRBJ2-5,.,TRBV29-1,TGCAGCGTTGAGGGGGACGCAAAACGCGAGACCCAGTACTTC,CSVEGDAKRETQYF
few,TRBJ1-5,.,TRBV6-2/TRBV6-3,TGTGCCAGCAGCGACGGCGCCCGGGGTGACAATCAGCCCCAGCATTTT,CASSDGARGDNQPQHF
.,TRBJ2-2,.,TRBV29-1,TGCAGCGTTGAGTTTGGGACGCCGGGGAAGCTGTTTTTT,CSVEFGTPGKLFF
few,TRBJ2-3,TRBD2,TRBV6-2/TRBV6-3,TGTGCCAGCAGTTTGTCGGGACTAGCGGTCACAGATACGCAGTATTTT,CASSLSGLAVTDTQYF
.,TRBJ2-1,TRBD2,TRBV29-1,TGCAGCACTATAGCGGGAGTAGTGGGCAATGAGCAGTTCTTC,CSTIAGVVGNEQFF
.,TRBJ1-5,.,TRBV27,TGTGCCAGCAGTTTTATGGGATTGGGCAATCAGCCCCAGCATTTT,CASSFMGLGNQPQHF
.,TRBJ2-1,TRBD2,TRBV4-2,TGTGCCAGCAGCCAAGATCTAGGACTAGCGGGTTTACACAATGAGCAGTTCTTC,CASSQDLGLAGLHNEQFF
.,TRBJ2-3,.,TRBV7-9,TGTGCCAGCACCCTGGAGGAGGGCACAGATACGCAGTATTTT,CASTLEEGTDTQYF
.,TRBJ1-5,.,TRBV18,TGTGCCAGCTCACCAGGTCGGGGTAATCAGCCCCAGCATTTT,CASSPGRGNQPQHF
.,TRBJ2-5,.,TRBV6-6,TGTGCCAGTAGTCCGGCAAAGGAGACCCAGTACTTC,CASSPAKETQYF
.,TRBJ2-3,.,TRBV30,TGTGCCTGGAGCCTGACAGAGGCTAGCACAGATACGCAGTATTTT,CAWSLTEASTDTQYF
few,TRBJ2-4,.,TRBV11-2,TGTGCCAGCGGGACGGTAGCCAAAAACATTCAGTACTTC,CASGTVAKNIQYF
few,TRBJ1-4,.,TRBV27,TGTGCCAGCAGCCTGAGTCCAGGCGGAAATGAAAAACTGTTTTTT,CASSLSPGGNEKLFF
many,TRBJ1-5,.,TRBV12-3/TRBV12-4,TGTGCCAGCAGCCTAAGAGGCGACAGCAATCAGCCCCAGCATTTT,CASSLRGDSNQPQHF
.,TRBJ2-5,TRBD1,TRBV5-1,TGCGCTAGCAGCTTGGCTTCAGGGGGTTTGGAGACCCAGTACTTC,CASSLASGGLETQYF
few,TRBJ2-1,.,TRBV5-1,TGCGCCACAAGCAGAAGCGGGCCGGCGGCGTACAATGAGCAGTTCTTC,CATSRSGPAAYNEQFF
.,TRBJ2-1,.,TRBV29-1,TGCAGCCCAAGAGTCGGAGCGAGCAATGAGCAGTTCTTC,CSPRVGASNEQFF
.,TRBJ2-1,TRBD2,TRBV9,TGTGCCAGCAGCGTAAGCCGCGGGAGCTACAATGAGCAGTTCTTC,CASSVSRGSYNEQFF
.,TRBJ2-1,.,TRBV29-1,TGCAGCGTTGAACGAGCGGGCAGCTCCTACAATGAGCAGTTCTTC,CSVERAGSSYNEQFF
.,TRBJ2-7,.,TRBV4-3,TGCGCCAGCAGCCCAGGCCGGGACATCCGCACCTACGAGCAGTACTTC,CASSPGRDIRTYEQYF
.,TRBJ2-1,.,TRBV20-1,TGCAGTGCGACGGGACTCTCTGATGAGCAGTTCTTC,CSATGLSDEQFF